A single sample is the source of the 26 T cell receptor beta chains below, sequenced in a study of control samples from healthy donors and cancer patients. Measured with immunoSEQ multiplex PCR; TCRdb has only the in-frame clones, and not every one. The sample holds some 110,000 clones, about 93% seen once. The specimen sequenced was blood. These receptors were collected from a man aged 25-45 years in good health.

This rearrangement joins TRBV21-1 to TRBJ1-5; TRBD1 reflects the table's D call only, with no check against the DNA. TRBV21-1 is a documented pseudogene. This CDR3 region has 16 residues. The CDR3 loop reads CASSNPTGINNQPQHF. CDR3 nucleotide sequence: TGTGCCAGCAGCAACCCGACAGGGATTAACAATCAGCCCCAGCATTTT.

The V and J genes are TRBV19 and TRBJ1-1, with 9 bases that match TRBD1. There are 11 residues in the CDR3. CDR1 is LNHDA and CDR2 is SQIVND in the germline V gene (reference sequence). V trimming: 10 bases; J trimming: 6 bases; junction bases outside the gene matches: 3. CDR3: CAIRTGAEAFF. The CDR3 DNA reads TGTGCCATCAGGACAGGGGCTGAAGCTTTCTTT.

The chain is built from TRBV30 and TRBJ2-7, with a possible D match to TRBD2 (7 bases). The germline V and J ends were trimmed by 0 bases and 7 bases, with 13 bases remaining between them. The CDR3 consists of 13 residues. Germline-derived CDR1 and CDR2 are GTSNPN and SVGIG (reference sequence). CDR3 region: CAWSVGGAGEQYV. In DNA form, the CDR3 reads TGTGCCTGGAGTGTAGGGGGGGCGGGTGAGCAGTACGTC.

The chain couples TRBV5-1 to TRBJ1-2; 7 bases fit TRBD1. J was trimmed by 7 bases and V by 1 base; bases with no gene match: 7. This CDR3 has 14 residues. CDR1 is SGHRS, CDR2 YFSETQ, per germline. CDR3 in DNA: TGCGCCAGCAGCTTGCCCCACAGGGGTGGTGGCTACACCTTC. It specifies CASSLPHRGGGYTF.

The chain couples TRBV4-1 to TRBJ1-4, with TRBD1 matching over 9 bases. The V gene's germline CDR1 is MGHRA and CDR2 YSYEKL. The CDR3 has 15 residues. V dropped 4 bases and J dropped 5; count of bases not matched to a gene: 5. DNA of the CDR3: TGCGCCAGCAGCCTCAACAGGGGGCTGAATGAAAAACTGTTTTTT. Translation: CASSLNRGLNEKLFF.

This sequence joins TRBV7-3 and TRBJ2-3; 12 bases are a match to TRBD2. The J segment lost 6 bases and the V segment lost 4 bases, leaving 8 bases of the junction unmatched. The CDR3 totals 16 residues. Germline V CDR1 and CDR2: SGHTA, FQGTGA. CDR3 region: CASSSSSGGAGDTQYF. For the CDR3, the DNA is TGTGCCAGCAGCTCCTCTAGCGGGGGGGCAGGTGATACGCAGTATTTT.

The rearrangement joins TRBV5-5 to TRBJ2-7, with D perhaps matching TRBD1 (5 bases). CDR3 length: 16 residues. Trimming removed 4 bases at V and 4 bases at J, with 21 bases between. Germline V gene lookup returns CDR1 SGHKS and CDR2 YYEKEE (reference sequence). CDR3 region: CASSPVAGNPPYEQYV. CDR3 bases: TGTGCCAGCAGCCCGGTAGCAGGGAACCCCCCTTACGAGCAGTACGTC.

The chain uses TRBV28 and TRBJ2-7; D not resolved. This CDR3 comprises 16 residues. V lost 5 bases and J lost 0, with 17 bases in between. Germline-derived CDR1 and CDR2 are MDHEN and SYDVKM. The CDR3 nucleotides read TGTGCCAGCAGTCGGAAAGTCCAGGTAGTCTCCTACGAGCAGTACTTC. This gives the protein CASSRKVQVVSYEQYF.

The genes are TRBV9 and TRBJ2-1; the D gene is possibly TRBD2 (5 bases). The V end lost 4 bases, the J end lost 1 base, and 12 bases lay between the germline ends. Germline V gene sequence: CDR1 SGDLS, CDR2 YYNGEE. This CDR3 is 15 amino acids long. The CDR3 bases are TGTGCCAGCAGCTCCCGGACGGGATCCTACAATGAGCAGTTCTTC. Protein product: CASSSRTGSYNEQFF.

The CDR3 protein is CASTTGGSQETQYF. The CDR3 DNA follows: TGTGCCAGCACCACCGGAGGCTCACAAGAGACCCAGTACTTC. The chain joins TRBV9 to TRBJ2-5; tentative D call: TRBD2 (5 bases). Trimming stripped 6 bases from V and 2 bases from J, with 14 bases between. Germline assignment: CDR1 SGDLS and CDR2 YYNGEE. This CDR3 is built from 14 residues.

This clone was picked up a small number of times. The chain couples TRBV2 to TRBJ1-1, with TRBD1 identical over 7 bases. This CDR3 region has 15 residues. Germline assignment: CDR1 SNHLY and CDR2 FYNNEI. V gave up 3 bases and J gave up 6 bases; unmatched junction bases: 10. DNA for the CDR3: TGTGCCAGCAGTGAGGGGCACAGGGGTAGGGCTGAAGCTTTCTTT. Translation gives CASSEGHRGRAEAFF.

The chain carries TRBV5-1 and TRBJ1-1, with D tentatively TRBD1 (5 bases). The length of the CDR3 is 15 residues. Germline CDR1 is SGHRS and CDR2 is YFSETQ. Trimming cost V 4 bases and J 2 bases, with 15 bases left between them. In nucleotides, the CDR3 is TGCGCCAGCAGCCCTGTTACGGGACCTAACACTGAAGCTTTCTTT. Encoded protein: CASSPVTGPNTEAFF.

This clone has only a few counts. CDR3 amino acids: CASIIGMGNQPQHF. The CDR3 DNA follows: TGTGCCAGCATTATAGGGATGGGCAATCAGCCCCAGCATTTT. This chain links TRBV6-5 with TRBJ1-5; D gene unclear. Per the germline V gene, CDR1 is MNHEY and CDR2 is SVGAGI. The CDR3 length is 14 residues. Trimming cost V 7 bases and J 2 bases, with 12 bases left between them.

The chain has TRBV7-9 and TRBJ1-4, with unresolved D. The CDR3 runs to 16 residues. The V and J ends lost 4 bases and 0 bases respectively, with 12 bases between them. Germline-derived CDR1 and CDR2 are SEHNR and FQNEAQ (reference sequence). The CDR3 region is CASSSTSPATNEKLFF. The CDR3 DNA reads TGTGCCAGCAGCTCAACATCACCAGCAACTAATGAAAAACTGTTTTTT.

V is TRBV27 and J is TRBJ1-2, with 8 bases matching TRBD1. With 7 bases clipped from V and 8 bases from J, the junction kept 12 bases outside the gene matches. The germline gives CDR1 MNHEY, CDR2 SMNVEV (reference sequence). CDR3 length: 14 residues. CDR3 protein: CASKGQDQLAGYTF. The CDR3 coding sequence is TGTGCCAGCAAGGGACAGGACCAACTGGCCGGCTACACCTTC.

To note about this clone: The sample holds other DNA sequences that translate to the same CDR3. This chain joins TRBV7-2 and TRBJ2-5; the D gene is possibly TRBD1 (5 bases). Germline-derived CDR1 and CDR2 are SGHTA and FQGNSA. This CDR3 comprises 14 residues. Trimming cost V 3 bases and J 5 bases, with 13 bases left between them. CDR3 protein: CASSLGQRQETQYF. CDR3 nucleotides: TGTGCCAGCAGCTTGGGGCAGAGGCAGGAGACCCAGTACTTC.

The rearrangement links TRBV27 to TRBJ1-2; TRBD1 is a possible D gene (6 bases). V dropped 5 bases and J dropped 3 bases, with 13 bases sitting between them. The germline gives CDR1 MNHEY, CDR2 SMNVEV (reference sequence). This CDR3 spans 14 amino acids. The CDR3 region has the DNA TGTGCCAGCAGTCCGGACAGACCATACTATGGCTACACCTTC. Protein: CASSPDRPYYGYTF.

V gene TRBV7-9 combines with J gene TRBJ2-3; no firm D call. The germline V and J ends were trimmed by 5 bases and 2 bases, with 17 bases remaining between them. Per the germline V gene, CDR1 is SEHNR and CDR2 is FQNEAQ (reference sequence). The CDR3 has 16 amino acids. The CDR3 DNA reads TGTGCCAGCAGCCCTCTCGGTAAACCTAACACAGATACGCAGTATTTT. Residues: CASSPLGKPNTDTQYF. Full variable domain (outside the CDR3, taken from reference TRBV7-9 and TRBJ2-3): DTGVSQNPRHKITKRGQNVTFRCDPISEHNRLYWYRQTLGQGPEFLTYFQNEAQLEKSRLLSDRFSAERPKGSFSTLEIQRTEQGDSAMYLCASSPLGKPNTDTQYFGPGTRLTVL.

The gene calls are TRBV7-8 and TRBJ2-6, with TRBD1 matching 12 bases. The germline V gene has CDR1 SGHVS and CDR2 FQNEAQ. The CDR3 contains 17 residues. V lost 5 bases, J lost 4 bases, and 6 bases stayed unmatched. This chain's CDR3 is CASSQGDRGPGANVLTF. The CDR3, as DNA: TGTGCCAGCAGCCAGGGGGACAGGGGGCCCGGGGCCAACGTCCTGACTTTC.

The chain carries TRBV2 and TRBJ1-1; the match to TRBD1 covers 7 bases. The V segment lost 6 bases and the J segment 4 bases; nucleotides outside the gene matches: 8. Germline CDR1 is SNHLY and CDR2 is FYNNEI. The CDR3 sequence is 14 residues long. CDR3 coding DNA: TGTGCCAGCAGGGTGGACAGGTACCCCACTGAAGCTTTCTTT. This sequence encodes CASRVDRYPTEAFF.

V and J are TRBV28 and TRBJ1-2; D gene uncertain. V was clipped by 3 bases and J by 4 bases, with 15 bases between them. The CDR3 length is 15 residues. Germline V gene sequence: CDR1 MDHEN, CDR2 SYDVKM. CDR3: CASSFFLSVGYGYTF. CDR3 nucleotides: TGTGCCAGCAGTTTTTTCCTTTCTGTCGGCTATGGCTACACCTTC.

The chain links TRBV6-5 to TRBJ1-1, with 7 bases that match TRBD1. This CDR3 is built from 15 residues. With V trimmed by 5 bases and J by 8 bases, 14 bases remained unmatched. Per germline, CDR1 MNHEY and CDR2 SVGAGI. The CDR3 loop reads CASSPLVLDRSEAFF. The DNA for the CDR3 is TGTGCCAGCAGTCCCCTGGTTCTGGACAGGTCCGAAGCTTTCTTT.

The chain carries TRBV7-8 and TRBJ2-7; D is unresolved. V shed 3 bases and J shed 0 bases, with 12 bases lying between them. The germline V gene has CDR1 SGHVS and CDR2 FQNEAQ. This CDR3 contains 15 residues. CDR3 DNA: TGTGCCAGCAGCTTGGAGTTTAGCAGCTCCTACGAGCAGTACTTC. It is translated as CASSLEFSSSYEQYF.

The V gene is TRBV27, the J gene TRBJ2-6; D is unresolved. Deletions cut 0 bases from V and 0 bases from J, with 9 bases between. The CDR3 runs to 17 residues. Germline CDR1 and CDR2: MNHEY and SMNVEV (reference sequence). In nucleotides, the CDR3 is TGTGCCAGCAGTTTATCTGCTGGGATCTCTGGGGCCAACGTCCTGACTTTC. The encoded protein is CASSLSAGISGANVLTF.

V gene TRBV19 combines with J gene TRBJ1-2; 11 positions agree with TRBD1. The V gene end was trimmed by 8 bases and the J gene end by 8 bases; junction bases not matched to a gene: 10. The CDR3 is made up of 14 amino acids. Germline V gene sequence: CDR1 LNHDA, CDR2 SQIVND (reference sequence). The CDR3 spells CASVRDRGSRGYTF. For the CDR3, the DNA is TGTGCCAGTGTGAGGGACAGGGGGTCGAGAGGCTACACCTTC.

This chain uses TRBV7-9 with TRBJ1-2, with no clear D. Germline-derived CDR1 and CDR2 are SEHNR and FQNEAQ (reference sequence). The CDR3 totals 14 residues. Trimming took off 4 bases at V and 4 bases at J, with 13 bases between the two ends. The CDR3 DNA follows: TGTGCCAGCAGCTATGTGGACCGGAGCTATGGCTACACCTTC. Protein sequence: CASSYVDRSYGYTF.